The sequence of this T cell receptor beta chain was determined in a study of T cell repertoires in cytomegalovirus infection (dated by TCRdb to about 2019). Background on the whole study: Because public TCR beta signatures pointed to carriage of CMV infection together with the matching HLA type, the HLA type of each donor mattered for the analysis. General conclusions and limits of the study: The ex vivo response was dominated by HLA-C-restricted CMV-specific TCR beta clonotypes, which also provided the single most frequent clonotype in two of eight donors. Cumulative frequency of public TCR beta family members discriminated carriers of CMV infection plus the relevant HLA type in this cohort and an independent roughly 330-donor cohort.

This clonotype came up a few times. The antigen it recognizes is unknown. It has no much larger one-base neighbor in the sample; base qualities were not kept. The CDR3, from cysteine to phenylalanine, totals 14 residues. Just CDR3 DNA is preserved here, 42 bases in frame from base 1. Trimming leaves V shorter by 10 bases and J shorter by 1 base, with the junction holding 8 bases beyond the gene matches. Sequences ENHRY (CDR1) and SYGVKD (CDR2) are obtained from the germline V gene. Sequencing instrument: Illumina HiSeq 1500. TCRdb's own reprocessing of the public reads used fastp at Q25 and MiXCR and kept productive beta chains. Identical CDR3 proteins give one entry, which carries the most common genes and DNA. The sample yields 150,000 to 200,000 distinct CDR3 sequences; approximately 28% were counted once. The ten largest clones take up 31% of the sample.

The source is a human donor in good health (CMV status not recorded). Some clones in this sample may be carry-over from other donors' samples. The sequencing sample was made of PBMCs. The rearranged chain carries TRBV10-3 and TRBJ1-2; 8 nucleotides in the junction match TRBD1. The CDR3 region reads CATIDRGINYGYTF. The bases are TGTGCCACCATTGACAGGGGAATTAACTATGGCTACACCTTC.